The 31 T cell receptor beta chains reported below all come from one sample, sequenced in a study of blood T cell repertoires in COVID-19 (dated by TCRdb to 2020 to 2021). Library creation used the immunoSEQ multiplex PCR assay. Held by TCRdb, this immuneACCESS table contains in-frame sequences only and omits some clones. Under half of the omission traces to an unresolved V gene where checked; the cause of the rest is unknown. For this sample there are tens of thousands of clones; about 80% appear just once. The top ten constitute 12% of the sample. The sequenced material came from peripheral blood. The receptors originated from an elderly man with acute or convalescent COVID-19.

The chain carries TRBV3-1 (or the pseudogene TRBV3-2) and TRBJ1-1; D perhaps matches TRBD1 (5 bases). CDR1 LGHDT and CDR2 YNNKEL come from the germline V gene (reference sequence). V lost 4 bases to trimming and J lost 1 base, with 10 bases between them. CDR3 length: 14 amino acids. CDR3 sequence: CASSPWGGNTEAFF. For the CDR3, the DNA is TGTGCCAGCAGCCCTTGGGGGGGGAACACTGAAGCTTTCTTT.

This chain links TRBV6-6 with TRBJ1-3, with D perhaps matching TRBD1 (5 bases). The CDR3 covers 15 residues. Germline-derived CDR1 and CDR2 are MNHNY and SVGAGI (reference sequence). V was cut by 5 bases and J by 0 bases, with 11 bases left in between. The CDR3 protein is CASSPRTNSGNTIYF. In nucleotides, the CDR3 is TGTGCCAGCAGTCCTAGGACAAACTCTGGAAACACCATATATTTT.

This chain joins TRBV7-3 and TRBJ1-1; D is unresolved. Trimming stripped 6 bases from V and 2 bases from J, with 16 bases between. The CDR3 is 15 amino acids. Germline loops: CDR1 SGHTA, CDR2 FQGTGA. DNA of the CDR3: TGTGCCAGCAGATCAAACGCGGGTGGTAACACTGAAGCTTTCTTT. Protein sequence: CASRSNAGGNTEAFF.

This clone was seen only once. This sequence joins TRBV29-1 and TRBJ2-7; D is unclear. From germline, CDR1 is SQVTM and CDR2 ANQGSEA. The CDR3 is 14 residues long. The ends were cut back, 6 bases at V and 0 bases at J, with 15 bases in the middle. CDR3 DNA sequence: TGCAGCGTAGGCATAACAGTCTCCTCCTACGAGCAGTACTTC. Protein product: CSVGITVSSYEQYF.

CDR3 amino acids: CASRNYTEAFF. CDR3 nucleotides: TGTGCCAGCAGAAACTACACTGAAGCTTTCTTT. J is TRBJ1-1 and V is TRBV2, with D unclear. Between the trimmed V and J ends, which lost 6 bases and 3 bases, there was a span of 5 bases. In germline, CDR1 is SNHLY, CDR2 FYNNEI. The CDR3 is made up of 11 amino acids.

This clone was observed a single time. The chain has TRBV6-5 and TRBJ1-3; possibly TRBD1 for D (6 bases). The CDR3 contains 13 residues. With 5 bases removed from V and 8 bases from J, the gap between germline ends came to 13 bases. CDR1 is MNHEY and CDR2 is SVGAGI in the germline V gene. The CDR3 DNA reads TGTGCCAGCAGTAACCTACAGGGTCACACCATATATTTT. Residues: CASSNLQGHTIYF.

The V gene is TRBV27, the J gene TRBJ1-3; 7 bases are shared with TRBD1. The CDR3 runs to 14 residues. V trimming: 8 bases; J trimming: 3 bases; junction bases outside the gene matches: 7. CDR1 and CDR2 from the germline V gene are MNHEY and SMNVEV (reference sequence). The CDR3 is CASARGQHGNTIYF. CDR3 DNA sequence: TGTGCCAGCGCTAGGGGACAGCATGGAAACACCATATATTTT.

This sequence joins TRBV30 and TRBJ2-2; 7 nucleotides align to TRBD2. J gave up 7 bases and V 3 bases, and 14 bases lay outside the gene matches. This CDR3 comprises 16 residues. CDR1 and CDR2 from the germline V gene are GTSNPN and SVGIG (reference sequence). CDR3 sequence reads: CAWRDNSRGTSGELFF. For the CDR3, the DNA is TGTGCCTGGAGGGACAACTCGCGGGGGACCAGCGGGGAGCTGTTTTTT.

The gene calls are TRBV7-3 and TRBJ2-2, with D perhaps TRBD1 (6 bases). Germline V lookup: CDR1 SGHTA, CDR2 FQGTGA. V was pared by 5 bases and J by 0 bases, with 10 bases between. The CDR3 has 15 amino acids. CDR3 sequence (DNA): TGTGCCAGCAGCGTCGGACAGCCGAACACCGGGGAGCTGTTTTTT. Translating gives CASSVGQPNTGELFF.

V gene TRBV27 combines with J gene TRBJ1-1; 8 bases are a match to TRBD1. V dropped 3 bases and J dropped 8; count of bases not matched to a gene: 8. Germline V CDR1 and CDR2: MNHEY, SMNVEV (reference sequence). The CDR3 extends over 14 amino acids. The CDR3 region is CASSFQGADKEAFF. Written as DNA, the CDR3 is TGTGCCAGCAGTTTTCAGGGGGCGGACAAAGAAGCTTTCTTT.

This clone was counted once. The genes are TRBV5-4 and TRBJ1-2; the match to TRBD1 covers 9 bases. The CDR3 contains 13 residues. The J segment lost 6 bases and the V segment lost 4 bases, leaving 4 bases of the junction unmatched. CDR1 and CDR2 from the germline V gene are SGHNT and YYREEE (reference sequence). The CDR3: CASSQDRGHGYTF. The CDR3 coding sequence is TGTGCCAGCAGCCAGGACAGGGGACATGGCTACACCTTC.

This clone was counted a single time. The rearrangement uses TRBV27 and TRBJ2-7, with 7 bases aligning to TRBD1. The junction had 6 bases not matched to a gene; V was cut back by 5 bases and J by 2 bases. Germline-derived CDR1 and CDR2 are MNHEY and SMNVEV (reference sequence). The CDR3 runs to 14 residues. The CDR3 region has the DNA TGTGCCAGCAGTACCACAGGGGTAACCTACGAGCAGTACTTC. The encoded protein is CASSTTGVTYEQYF.

The chain couples TRBV5-5 to TRBJ2-3; maybe TRBD1 (5 bases). Germline V gene sequence: CDR1 SGHKS, CDR2 YYEKEE (reference sequence). V was cut by 4 bases and J by 0 bases, with 9 bases left in between. This CDR3 contains 14 residues. The CDR3 region has the DNA TGTGCCAGCAGCCGACAGCCGAGCACAGATACGCAGTATTTT. The encoded protein is CASSRQPSTDTQYF.

J is TRBJ1-3 and V is TRBV29-1, with TRBD1 as a possible D gene (6 bases). V was pared by 6 bases and J by 1 base, with 16 bases between. The CDR3 is 15 residues long. CDR1 is SQVTM, CDR2 ANQGSEA, per germline. The CDR3 nucleotides read TGCAGCGTGGCTCTTACAGGGATGTCTGGAAACACCATATATTTT. Its translation: CSVALTGMSGNTIYF.

The chain combines TRBV5-1 with TRBJ2-3, with a weak D call TRBD2 (7 bases). V lost 4 bases to trimming and J lost 2 bases, with 14 bases between them. In germline, CDR1 is SGHRS, CDR2 YFSETQ. The CDR3 extends over 15 amino acids. The CDR3 reads CASSRLGGPTDTQYF. The CDR3, as DNA: TGCGCCAGCAGCCGGCTGGGGGGGCCCACAGATACGCAGTATTTT.

This rearrangement joins TRBV5-1 to TRBJ1-3, with D maybe TRBD1 (5 bases). Between the trimmed V and J ends, which lost 3 bases and 0 bases, there was a span of 13 bases. The CDR3 is made up of 16 amino acids. Per the germline V gene, CDR1 is SGHRS and CDR2 is YFSETQ. The DNA of the CDR3 is TGCGCCAGCAGCTCCCGGGCGGGGACCTCTGGAAACACCATATATTTT. Residues: CASSSRAGTSGNTIYF.

The gene calls are TRBV19 and TRBJ2-5, with TRBD2 matching 10 bases. CDR1 LNHDA and CDR2 SQIVND come from the germline V gene (reference sequence). The V gene end was trimmed by 7 bases and the J gene end by 3 bases; junction bases not matched to a gene: 5. The CDR3 covers 14 residues. CDR3 sequence (DNA): TGTGCCAGTAAACAGCGGGGGGGTGAAGAGACCCAGTACTTC. Its protein product is CASKQRGGEETQYF. Full variable domain (remainder filled in from reference TRBV19 and TRBJ2-5): DGGITQSPKYLFRKEGQNVTLSCEQNLNHDAMYWYRQDPGQGLRLIYYSQIVNDFQKGDIAEGYSVSREKKESFPLTVTSAQKNPTAFYLCASKQRGGEETQYFGPGTRLLVL.

This clone is labeled medium-sized (0.01 to 0.1%). The chain uses TRBV30 and TRBJ1-6, with 8 bases that match TRBD1. CDR3 size: 19 residues. The V segment lost 2 bases and the J segment 0 bases; nucleotides outside the gene matches: 12. CDR1 GTSNPN and CDR2 SVGIG come from the germline V gene (reference sequence). The CDR3 DNA reads TGTGCCTGGAGTCCTTATTCCGGGACAGGTCTCTCCTATAATTCACCCCTCCACTTT. Encoded protein: CAWSPYSGTGLSYNSPLHF.

The chain joins TRBV12-3 or TRBV12-4 to TRBJ2-2, with D tentatively TRBD1 (5 bases). CDR3 length: 13 residues. The ends were cut back, 5 bases at V and 8 bases at J, with 12 bases in the middle. CDR3 nucleotide sequence: TGTGCCAGCAGTCCGAGACAGCCGGGGGAGCTGTTTTTT. The encoded protein is CASSPRQPGELFF.

This clone has only one observation. The rearrangement uses TRBV7-3 and TRBJ1-1, with 9 bases fitting TRBD1. Germline V gives CDR1 SGHTA, CDR2 FQGTGA. The CDR3 covers 13 residues. The V segment lost 5 bases and the J segment 11 bases; nucleotides outside the gene matches: 9. The CDR3 region is CASSPTGTGTAFF. CDR3 coding DNA: TGTGCCAGCAGCCCCACCGGGACAGGGACTGCTTTCTTT.

The gene calls are TRBV19 and TRBJ1-1; 7 bases are a match to TRBD1. V lost 5 bases, J lost 1 base, and 7 bases stayed unmatched. The CDR3 has 15 amino acids. From germline, CDR1 is LNHDA and CDR2 SQIVND (reference sequence). CDR3 sequence reads: CASSWGTGANTEAFF. The CDR3 nucleotides read TGTGCCAGTAGTTGGGGAACAGGGGCGAACACTGAAGCTTTCTTT.

The genes are TRBV2 and TRBJ1-4; D gene ambiguous. Germline loops: CDR1 SNHLY, CDR2 FYNNEI. Between the trimmed V and J ends, which lost 5 bases and 0 bases, there was a span of 7 bases. This CDR3 spans 14 amino acids. The CDR3 sequence is CASSQAATNEKLFF. CDR3 bases: TGTGCCAGCAGTCAGGCTGCAACTAATGAAAAACTGTTTTTT.

The chain joins TRBV5-4 to TRBJ1-2, with 7 positions matching TRBD1. V lost 4 bases to trimming and J lost 3 bases; unmatched junction nucleotides: 12. CDR1 and CDR2 from the germline V gene are SGHNT and YYREEE (reference sequence). CDR3 length: 16 residues. This CDR3 is CASSKGFAGTDYGYTF. CDR3 nucleotide sequence: TGTGCCAGCAGCAAGGGGTTTGCCGGGACAGACTATGGCTACACCTTC.

The rearrangement links TRBV3-1 (or the pseudogene TRBV3-2) to TRBJ2-7; possible D gene TRBD2, 6 bases. Per germline, CDR1 LGHDT and CDR2 YNNKEL (reference sequence). Trimming cost V 4 bases and J 5 bases, with 12 bases left between them. This CDR3 spans 13 amino acids. The CDR3 nucleotides read TGTGCCAGCAGCCCTCGTGGAGGGAACGAGCAGTACTTC. It yields the protein CASSPRGGNEQYF.

V is TRBV5-4 and J is TRBJ1-1; D unresolved. The CDR3 totals 13 residues. CDR1 and CDR2 from the germline V gene are SGHNT and YYREEE (reference sequence). The germline V and J ends were trimmed by 0 bases and 2 bases, with 5 bases remaining between them. The CDR3, as DNA: TGTGCCAGCAGCTTGGAATATAACACTGAAGCTTTCTTT. The encoded protein is CASSLEYNTEAFF.

The rearrangement joins TRBV5-1 to TRBJ2-1; TRBD2 aligns across 10 bases. This CDR3 spans 16 amino acids. V was pared by 9 bases and J by 4 bases, with 13 bases of the junction left unmatched. Germline CDR1 reads SGHRS; CDR2 reads YFSETQ. In nucleotides, the CDR3 is TGCGCCACCGAGGAGGGCAGTAGCGGGGGGTACAATGAGCAGTTCTTC. This sequence encodes CATEEGSSGGYNEQFF.

This rearrangement joins TRBV11-2 to TRBJ2-1; 10 bases align to TRBD1. Germline V gene sequence: CDR1 SGHAT, CDR2 FQNNGV. Unmatched junction bases numbered 5, after V lost 1 base and J lost 5 bases. The CDR3 has 16 amino acids. The CDR3 is CASSLGFGTGDNEQFF. The DNA for the CDR3 is TGTGCCAGCAGCTTAGGGTTTGGGACAGGGGACAATGAGCAGTTCTTC.

The V and J genes are TRBV3-1 (or the pseudogene TRBV3-2) and TRBJ1-2, with 8 bases that match TRBD1. V lost 7 bases to trimming and J lost 8 bases; unmatched junction nucleotides: 6. Looked up from germline, CDR1 is LGHDT and CDR2 is YNNKEL (reference sequence). The CDR3 is 12 residues long. In DNA form, the CDR3 reads TGTGCCAGCAAACAGGGGGATGGGGGCTACACCTTC. Amino acid sequence: CASKQGDGGYTF.

This clone was recorded a few times. The chain has TRBV3-1 (or the pseudogene TRBV3-2) and TRBJ2-5; TRBD2 matches 7 bases. The CDR3 loop spans 15 amino acids. Germline CDR1 is LGHDT and CDR2 is YNNKEL (reference sequence). V lost 4 bases to trimming and J lost 4 bases; unmatched junction nucleotides: 9. The CDR3 is CASSLYGASGETQYF. The CDR3 coding sequence is TGTGCCAGCAGCCTTTACGGGGCTAGCGGAGAGACCCAGTACTTC.

There are a few counts of this clone. V and J are TRBV5-4 and TRBJ2-1; 12 bases are shared with TRBD2. J was trimmed by 8 bases and V by 0 bases; bases with no gene match: 6. The CDR3 has 16 amino acids. CDR1 is SGHNT, CDR2 YYREEE, per germline (reference sequence). For the CDR3, the DNA is TGTGCCAGCAGCTTGGCCCCTAGCGGGGGGGCACATGAGCAGTTCTTC. Translated: CASSLAPSGGAHEQFF.

This chain joins TRBV7-9 and TRBJ1-6; the match to TRBD1 covers 7 bases. CDR1 SEHNR and CDR2 FQNEAQ come from the germline V gene (reference sequence). V dropped 6 bases and J dropped 6; count of bases not matched to a gene: 2. The CDR3 sequence is 13 residues long. The CDR3 DNA reads as TGTGCCAGCAGGGACAGGCGTAATTCACCCCTCCACTTT. Translation: CASRDRRNSPLHF.